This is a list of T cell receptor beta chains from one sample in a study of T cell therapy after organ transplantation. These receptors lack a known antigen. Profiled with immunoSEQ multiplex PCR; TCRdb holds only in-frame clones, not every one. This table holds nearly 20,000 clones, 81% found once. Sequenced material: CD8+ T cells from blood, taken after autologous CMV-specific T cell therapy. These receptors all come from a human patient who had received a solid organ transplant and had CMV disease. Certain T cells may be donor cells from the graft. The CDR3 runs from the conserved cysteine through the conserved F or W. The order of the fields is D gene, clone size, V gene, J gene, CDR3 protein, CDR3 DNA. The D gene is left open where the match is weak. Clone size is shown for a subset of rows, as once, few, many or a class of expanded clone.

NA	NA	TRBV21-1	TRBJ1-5	CASSKVNRGRDSNQPQHF	TGTGCCAGCAGCAAAGTAAACAGGGGACGGGATAGCAATCAGCCCCAGCATTTT
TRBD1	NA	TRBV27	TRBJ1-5	CASSGQGFNQPQHF	TGTGCCAGCAGTGGACAGGGTTTCAATCAGCCCCAGCATTTT
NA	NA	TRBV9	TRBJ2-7	CASSETPSYEQYF	TGTGCCAGCAGCGAGACCCCCTCCTACGAGCAGTACTTC
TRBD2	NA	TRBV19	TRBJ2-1	CASSIPTSGRAMGQFF	TGTGCCAGTAGTATCCCCACTAGCGGGAGGGCCATGGGGCAGTTCTTC
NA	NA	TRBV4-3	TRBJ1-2	CASSQEGPEPYGYTF	TGCGCCAGCAGCCAAGAGGGTCCAGAGCCCTATGGCTACACCTTC
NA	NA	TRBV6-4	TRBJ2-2	CASSAGNTGELFF	TGTGCCAGCAGCGCTGGGAACACCGGGGAGCTGTTTTTT
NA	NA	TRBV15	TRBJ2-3	CATSRVRVTDTQYF	TGTGCCACCAGCAGAGTTAGAGTAACAGATACGCAGTATTTT
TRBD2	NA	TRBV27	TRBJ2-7	CASSLIDPTGGSEQYF	TGTGCCAGCAGTTTAATCGACCCGACGGGAGGAAGCGAGCAGTACTTC
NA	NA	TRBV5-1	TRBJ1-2	CASSLGGPSYGYTF	TGCGCCAGCAGCTTGGGGGGGCCGAGCTATGGCTACACCTTC
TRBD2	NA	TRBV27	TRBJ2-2	CASSFTGGSAFSTGELFF	TGTGCCAGCAGTTTCACGGGCGGGAGCGCGTTTTCCACCGGGGAGCTGTTTTTT
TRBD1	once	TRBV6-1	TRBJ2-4	CASSEASGQGADIQYF	TGTGCCAGCAGTGAAGCGTCCGGACAGGGAGCCGACATTCAGTACTTC
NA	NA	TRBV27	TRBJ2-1	CASSGGAVSYNEQFF	TGTGCCAGCAGTGGGGGGGCGGTATCCTACAATGAGCAGTTCTTC
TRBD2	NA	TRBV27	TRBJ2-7	CASKPWGGEGVRWEYF	TGTGCCAGCAAGCCGTGGGGGGGAGAGGGTGTTAGATGGGAGTACTTC
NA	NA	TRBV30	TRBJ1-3	CAWSVGNTIYF	TGTGCCTGGAGTGTTGGAAACACCATATATTTT
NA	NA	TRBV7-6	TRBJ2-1	CASTPGGVYNEQFF	TGTGCCAGCACCCCGGGCGGGGTATACAATGAGCAGTTCTTC
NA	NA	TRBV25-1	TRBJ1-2	CASSESPPSGRARGYTF	TGTGCCAGCAGTGAATCTCCACCGTCGGGACGGGCGCGAGGCTACACCTTC
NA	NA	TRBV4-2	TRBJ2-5	CASSQDLRLETQYF	TGTGCCAGCAGCCAAGATCTACGGTTAGAGACCCAGTACTTC
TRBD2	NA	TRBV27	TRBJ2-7	CASSAGLVVPYEQYF	TGTGCCAGCAGTGCCGGACTAGTCGTTCCCTACGAGCAGTACTTC
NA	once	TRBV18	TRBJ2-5	CASSPEYGTQYF	TGTGCCAGCTCACCCGAATATGGGACCCAGTACTTC
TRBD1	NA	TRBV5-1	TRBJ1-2	CASSLVARGSYGYTF	TGCGCCAGCAGCTTGGTCGCCAGGGGGTCCTATGGCTACACCTTC
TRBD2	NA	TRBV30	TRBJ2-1	CAWSALAVRGNEQFF	TGTGCCTGGAGCGCTCTAGCGGTGAGGGGCAATGAGCAGTTCTTC
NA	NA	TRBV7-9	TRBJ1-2	CASSSKLGQPYGYTF	TGTGCCAGCAGCTCGAAACTAGGACAGCCATATGGCTACACCTTC
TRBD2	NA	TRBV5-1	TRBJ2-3	CASSTGTSRVDTQYF	TGCGCCAGCAGCACCGGGACTAGCCGGGTAGATACGCAGTATTTT
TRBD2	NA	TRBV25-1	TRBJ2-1	CASGLAGQWNEQFF	TGTGCCAGTGGGCTAGCGGGACAATGGAATGAGCAGTTCTTC
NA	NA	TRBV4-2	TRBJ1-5	CASSQEVAGANQPQHF	TGTGCCAGCAGCCAAGAGGTCGCGGGGGCCAATCAGCCCCAGCATTTT
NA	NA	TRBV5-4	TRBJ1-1	CASSLERDTEAFF	TGTGCCAGCAGCTTGGAACGGGACACTGAAGCTTTCTTT
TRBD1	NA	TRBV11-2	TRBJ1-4	CASSLGGFRGIGKLFF	TGTGCCAGCAGCTTAGGAGGTTTCAGGGGGATCGGAAAACTGTTTTTT
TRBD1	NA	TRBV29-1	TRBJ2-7	CSVGGTGTTYEQYF	TGCAGCGTTGGGGGGACAGGGACGACCTACGAGCAGTACTTC
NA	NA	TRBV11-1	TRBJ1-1	CASSYRPGGAFF	TGTGCCAGCAGCTATCGACCGGGCGGGGCTTTCTTT
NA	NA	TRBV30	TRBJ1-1	CAWSVLPGAFF	TGTGCCTGGAGTGTTTTGCCTGGGGCTTTCTTT
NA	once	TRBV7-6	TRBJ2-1	CASSLKVARLLEQFF	TGTGCCAGCAGCTTGAAGGTAGCCCGTCTACTAGAGCAGTTCTTC
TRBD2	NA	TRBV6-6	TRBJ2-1	CASSYIPGLANNEQFF	TGTGCCAGCAGTTACATCCCGGGACTAGCGAACAATGAGCAGTTCTTC
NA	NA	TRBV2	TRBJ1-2	CASSGGDVYTF	TGTGCCAGCAGTGGGGGGGATGTCTACACCTTC
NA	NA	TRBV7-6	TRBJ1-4	CASSAETRGGEKLFF	TGTGCCAGCAGCGCGGAGACCCGGGGGGGTGAAAAACTGTTTTTT
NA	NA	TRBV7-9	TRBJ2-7	CASSLGGSGYEQYF	TGTGCCAGCAGCTTAGGAGGTTCCGGTTACGAGCAGTACTTC
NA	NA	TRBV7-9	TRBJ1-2	CASSLTQLVEGSTYGYTF	TGTGCCAGCAGCTTAACCCAGCTGGTGGAGGGATCAACCTATGGCTACACCTTC
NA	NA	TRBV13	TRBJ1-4	CASRYQLGGGGEKLFF	TGTGCCAGCAGATACCAATTGGGGGGCGGAGGTGAAAAACTGTTTTTT
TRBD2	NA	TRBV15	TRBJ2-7	CATSGLLAGGTYEQYF	TGTGCCACCAGCGGATTACTAGCGGGAGGGACCTACGAGCAGTACTTC
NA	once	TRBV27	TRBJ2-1	CASSLAASSYNEQFF	TGTGCCAGCAGTTTAGCGGCGAGCTCCTACAATGAGCAGTTCTTC
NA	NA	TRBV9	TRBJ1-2	CASSAGQDNYGYTF	TGTGCCAGCAGCGCAGGACAAGATAACTATGGCTACACCTTC
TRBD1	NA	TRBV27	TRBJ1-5	CASSPGTGHNQPQHF	TGTGCCAGCAGTCCCGGGACAGGACACAATCAGCCCCAGCATTTT
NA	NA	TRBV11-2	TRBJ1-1	CASSDDLGGGWTEAFF	TGTGCCAGCAGCGATGACCTAGGGGGGGGATGGACTGAAGCTTTCTTT
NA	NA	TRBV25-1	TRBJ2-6	CASSDTRTSVSGANVLTF	TGTGCCAGCAGTGACACAAGAACTAGTGTTTCTGGGGCCAACGTCCTGACTTTC
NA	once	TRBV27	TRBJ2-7	CASSLLRERSYEQYF	TGTGCCAGCAGTTTATTGCGTGAGCGGTCCTACGAGCAGTACTTC
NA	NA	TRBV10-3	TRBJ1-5	CAISPLGGEQPQHF	TGTGCCATCAGTCCCCTCGGGGGGGAACAGCCCCAGCATTTT
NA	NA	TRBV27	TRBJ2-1	CASSSKGNEQFF	TGTGCCAGCAGTTCCAAAGGCAATGAGCAGTTCTTC
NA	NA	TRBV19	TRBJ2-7	CASRARDGNYEQYF	TGTGCCAGTAGGGCCCGCGACGGAAACTACGAGCAGTACTTC
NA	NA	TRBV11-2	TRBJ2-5	CASSLVGTEAETQYF	TGTGCCAGCAGCTTAGTGGGTACAGAAGCTGAGACCCAGTACTTC
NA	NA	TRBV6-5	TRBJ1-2	CASSPGLSPSGYTF	TGTGCCAGCAGCCCGGGACTCTCACCATCTGGCTACACCTTC
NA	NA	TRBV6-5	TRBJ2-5	CASRRSLGPEAQYF	TGTGCCAGCAGGCGTTCACTGGGTCCCGAGGCCCAGTACTTC
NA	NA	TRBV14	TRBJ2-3	CASSQDGFTDTQYF	TGTGCCAGCAGCCAAGATGGGTTCACAGATACGCAGTATTTT
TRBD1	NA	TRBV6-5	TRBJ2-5	CATISTGTDQETQYF	TGTGCCACTATCTCGACAGGGACGGACCAAGAGACCCAGTACTTC
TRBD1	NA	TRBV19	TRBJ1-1	CASREGALDAFF	TGTGCCAGTAGGGAGGGGGCGTTGGATGCTTTCTTT
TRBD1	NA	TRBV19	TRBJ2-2	CASSDLGTGYTGELFF	TGTGCCAGTAGTGATCTTGGGACAGGGTATACCGGGGAGCTGTTTTTT
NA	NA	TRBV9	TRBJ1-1	CASSVVSQIHGQDTEAFF	TGTGCCAGCAGCGTAGTAAGCCAAATTCACGGCCAGGACACTGAAGCTTTCTTT
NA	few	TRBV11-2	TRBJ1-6	CASSPGQYSPLHF	TGTGCCAGCAGCCCTGGACAATACTCACCCCTCCACTTT
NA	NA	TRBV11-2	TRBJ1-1	CASSLGGRLGAPEAFF	TGTGCCAGCAGCTTAGGAGGTCGGTTGGGGGCGCCTGAAGCTTTCTTT
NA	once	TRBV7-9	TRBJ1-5	CASSSDADDQPQHF	TGTGCCAGCAGCTCGGACGCCGACGATCAGCCCCAGCATTTT